This T cell receptor (beta chain) comes out of a study of T cell repertoires in cytomegalovirus infection. About the research overall: A matching HLA type, together with CMV infection, was signaled by public TCR beta signatures. Broader study findings: Dominant in the ex vivo response were TCR beta clonotypes restricted by HLA-C and specific for CMV.

This clonotype has a count of ten or more. The target antigen is unknown. The germline V gene encodes CDR1 SGHTA and CDR2 FQGNSA. The CDR3 is 15 amino acids. Between the trimmed V and J ends, which lost 6 bases and 0 bases, there was a span of 9 bases. TCRdb re-called the reads through MiXCR, storing one row per CDR3 protein. Of some 400,000 distinct CDR3 sequences listed, less than 20% are singletons. The chain recombines TRBV7-2 with TRBJ2-6, with D unresolved. The specimen sequenced was PBMCs. The sequence was collected from a human donor in good health (CMV status not recorded). Some clones in this sample may be carry-over from other donors' samples. This CDR3 reads CASRPQGSGANVLTF. The CDR3, as DNA: TGTGCCAGCAGACCTCAAGGCTCTGGGGCCAACGTCCTGACTTTC. Variable domain in full (rest from reference TRBV7-2 and TRBJ2-6): GAGVSQSPSNKVTEKGKDVELRCDPISGHTALYWYRQSLGQGLEFLIYFQGNSAPDKSGLPSDRFSAERTGGSVSTLTIQRTQQEDSAVYLCASRPQGSGANVLTFGAGSRLTVL.